The next 9 T cell receptor beta chains were all read from a single sample in a study of cytomegalovirus exposure and HLA in healthy donors. The PCR had 60 Vbeta and 13 Jbeta primers. The repertoire was sequenced with immunoSEQ multiplex PCR; TCRdb's copy has only in-frame clones and lacks some. This sample yields fewer than 150,000 clones, of which about 83% are seen a single time; 2.7% belongs to the top ten. Sequencing was done on a sample of PBMCs. Receptor source: a woman between 35 and 50 years old in good health and CMV-seropositive.

The rearrangement links TRBV19 to TRBJ2-2, with 7 bases aligning to TRBD2. The J segment lost 4 bases and the V segment lost 4 bases, leaving 6 bases of the junction unmatched. The germline V gene has CDR1 LNHDA and CDR2 SQIVND (reference sequence). The CDR3 spans 15 residues. The CDR3 reads CASSTSGVITGELFF. CDR3 DNA sequence: TGTGCCAGTAGTACGAGCGGGGTAATCACCGGGGAGCTGTTTTTT.

V usage is TRBV9 and J usage is TRBJ2-2; perhaps TRBD2 as D (7 bases). Germline V gives CDR1 SGDLS, CDR2 YYNGEE. Between the trimmed V and J ends, which lost 4 bases and 6 bases, there was a span of 19 bases. The CDR3 sequence is 16 residues long. DNA for the CDR3: TGTGCCAGCAGCCCAAGGGGGGGGTCTTCGGCCGGGGAGCTGTTTTTT. It translates to CASSPRGGSSAGELFF.

J is TRBJ2-1 and V is TRBV18, with TRBD2 identical over 7 bases. The germline gives CDR1 KGHSH, CDR2 LQKENI. V shed 4 bases, J shed 5 bases, and the junction held 11 bases outside the gene matches. The CDR3 length is 16 residues. DNA of the CDR3: TGTGCCAGCTCACGTTTCAGGGAGGGTGTGGACAATGAGCAGTTCTTC. It codes for CASSRFREGVDNEQFF.

V usage is TRBV30 and J usage is TRBJ1-1, with 9 bases aligning to TRBD1. Trimming took 5 bases from V and 0 from J; bases not matched to a gene: 4. CDR1 and CDR2 from the germline V gene are GTSNPN and SVGIG (reference sequence). CDR3 length: 14 amino acids. Here the CDR3 DNA reads TGTGCCTGGGGTGGGACAGGGATGAACACTGAAGCTTTCTTT. This encodes CAWGGTGMNTEAFF.

The chain joins TRBV28 to TRBJ1-1; tentative D call: TRBD1 (6 bases). CDR3 length: 14 residues. Germline-derived CDR1 and CDR2 are MDHEN and SYDVKM. The V and J ends lost 8 bases and 6 bases respectively, with 19 bases between them. CDR3 DNA: TGTGCCAGCTCCCCCCCGGGGCCAGGGGCTGAAGCTTTCTTT. This codes for CASSPPGPGAEAFF.

The chain carries TRBV5-4 and TRBJ2-1; 10 bases are shared with TRBD2. J lost 5 bases, V lost 5 bases, and 4 bases had no gene match. Germline loops: CDR1 SGHNT, CDR2 YYREEE (reference sequence). The CDR3 length is 14 residues. The CDR3 loop is CASSTGLANNEQFF. The DNA for the CDR3 is TGTGCCAGCAGTACGGGACTAGCGAACAATGAGCAGTTCTTC. The full variable domain, completed using reference TRBV5-4 and TRBJ2-1, is ETGVTQSPTHLIKTRGQQVTLRCSSQSGHNTVSWYQQALGQGPQFIFQYYREEENGRGNFPPRFSGLQFPNYSSELNVNALELDDSALYLCASSTGLANNEQFFGPGTRLTVL.

This chain connects TRBV7-9 to TRBJ1-6; the D gene is possibly TRBD1 (6 bases). The germline gives CDR1 SEHNR, CDR2 FQNEAQ (reference sequence). CDR3 size: 16 residues. Trimming took 5 bases from V and 9 from J, leaving 20 bases between them. CDR3 in amino acids: CASSPTLGAFPSPLHF. Here the CDR3 DNA reads TGTGCCAGCAGCCCTACTTTGGGGGCTTTTCCTTCACCCCTCCACTTT.

This clone appeared a few times. The chain combines TRBV5-1 with TRBJ1-4; D is ambiguous. Looked up from germline, CDR1 is SGHRS and CDR2 is YFSETQ. There are 14 residues in the CDR3. Trimming took 0 bases from V and 3 from J, leaving 6 bases between them. The CDR3: CASSLESANEKLFF. CDR3 bases: TGCGCCAGCAGCTTGGAGTCGGCTAATGAAAAACTGTTTTTT.

The rearrangement joins TRBV7-2 to TRBJ1-6, with D possibly TRBD1 on 5 matching bases. V lost 5 bases, J lost 8 bases, and 13 bases lay in between. The CDR3 is 14 amino acids. Looked up from germline, CDR1 is SGHTA and CDR2 is FQGNSA. The CDR3, as DNA: TGTGCCAGCAGCCAGGCGGGACGGGATTCACCCCTCCACTTT. It is translated as CASSQAGRDSPLHF.